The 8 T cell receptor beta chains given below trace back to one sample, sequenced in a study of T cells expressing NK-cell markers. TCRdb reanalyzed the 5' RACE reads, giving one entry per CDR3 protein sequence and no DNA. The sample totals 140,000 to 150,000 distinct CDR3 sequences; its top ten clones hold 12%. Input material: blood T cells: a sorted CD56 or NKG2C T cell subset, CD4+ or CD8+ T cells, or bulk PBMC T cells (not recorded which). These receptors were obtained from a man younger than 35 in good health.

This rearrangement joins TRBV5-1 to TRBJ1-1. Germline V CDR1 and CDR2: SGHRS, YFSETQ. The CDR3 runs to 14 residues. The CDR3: CASSYSRQNTEAFF.

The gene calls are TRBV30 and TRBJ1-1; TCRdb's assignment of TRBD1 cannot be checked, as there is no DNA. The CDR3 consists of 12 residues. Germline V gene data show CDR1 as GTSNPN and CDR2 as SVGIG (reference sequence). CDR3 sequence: CAWLDRVTEAFF.

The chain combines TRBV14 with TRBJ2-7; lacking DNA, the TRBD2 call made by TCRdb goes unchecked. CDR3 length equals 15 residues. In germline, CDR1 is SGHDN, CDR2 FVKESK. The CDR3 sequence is CASSQDGTSGNEQYF.

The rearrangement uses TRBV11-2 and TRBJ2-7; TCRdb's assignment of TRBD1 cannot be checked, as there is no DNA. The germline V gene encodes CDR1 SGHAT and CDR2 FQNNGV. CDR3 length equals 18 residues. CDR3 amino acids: CASSLDPVGTISSYEQYF.

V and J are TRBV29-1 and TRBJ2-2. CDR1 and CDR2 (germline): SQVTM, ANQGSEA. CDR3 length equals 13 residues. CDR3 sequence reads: CSVETDNTGELFF.

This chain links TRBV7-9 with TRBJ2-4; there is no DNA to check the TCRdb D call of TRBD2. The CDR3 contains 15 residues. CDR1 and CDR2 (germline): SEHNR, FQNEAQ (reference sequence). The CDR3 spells CASSAGTLAKNIQYF.

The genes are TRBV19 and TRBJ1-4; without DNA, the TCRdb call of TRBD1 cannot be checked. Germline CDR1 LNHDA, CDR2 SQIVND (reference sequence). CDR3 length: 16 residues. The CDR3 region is CASSIRDTTTNEKLFF.

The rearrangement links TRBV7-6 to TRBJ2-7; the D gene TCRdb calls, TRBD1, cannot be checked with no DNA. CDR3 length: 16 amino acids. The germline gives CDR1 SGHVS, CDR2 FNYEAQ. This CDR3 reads CASSLSLDRSSTEQYF.